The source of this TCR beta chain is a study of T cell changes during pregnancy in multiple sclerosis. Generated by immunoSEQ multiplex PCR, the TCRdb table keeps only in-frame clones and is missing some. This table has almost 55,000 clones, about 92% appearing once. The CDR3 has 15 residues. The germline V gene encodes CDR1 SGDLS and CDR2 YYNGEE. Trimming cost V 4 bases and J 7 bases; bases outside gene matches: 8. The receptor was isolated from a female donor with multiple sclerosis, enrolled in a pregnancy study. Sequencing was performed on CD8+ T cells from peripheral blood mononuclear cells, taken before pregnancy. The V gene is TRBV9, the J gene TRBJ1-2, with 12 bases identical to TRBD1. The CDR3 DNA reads TGTGCCAGCAGCCCTCCGGGACAGGGGGCCGTTGGCTACACCTTC. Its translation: CASSPPGQGAVGYTF.